The 12 T cell receptor beta chains given below trace back to one sample, sequenced in a study of post-analysis software for immune sequencing data. Researchers reported that TCR beta cDNA libraries carried unique molecular identifiers. TCRdb called the PCR reads again in MiXCR, with one record for every CDR3 protein. The data show around 200,000 distinct CDR3 sequences, with over 25% seen just once and approximately 3.6% held by the top ten. Their antigens are not known. General study results and limits: Among a handful of TRBV segments more frequent in patients than controls were TRBV5-6, TRBV5-1 and TRBV20-1.

The material sequenced was blood. The receptors were gathered from a girl aged 2-17 years with multiple sclerosis.

This clonotype was counted at least ten times. The V call is TRBV6-5, the J call TRBJ2-7, with D perhaps TRBD1 (5 bases). Germline loops: CDR1 MNHEY, CDR2 SVGAGI. V was pared by 0 bases and J by 10 bases, with 7 bases between. This CDR3 region has 11 residues. CDR3 nucleotide sequence: TGTGCCAGCAGTTACTCTGGGGCTCAGTACTTC. Protein sequence: CASSYSGAQYF.

This clonotype was observed a handful of times. The CDR3 DNA sequence: TGCAGTGCCCCCAGGGGCGGGAGGCCTTACAATGAGCAGTACTTC. It yields the protein CSAPRGGRPYNEQYF. The chain combines TRBV20-1 with TRBJ2-7, with 8 bases matching TRBD2. V was clipped by 6 bases and J by 7 bases; unmatched bases: 17. The germline gives CDR1 DFQATT, CDR2 SNEGSKA (reference sequence). The CDR3 is 15 residues long.

This clonotype was observed a few times. The chain employs TRBV20-1 and TRBJ1-1; a possible D gene is TRBD1 (5 bases). Germline loops: CDR1 DFQATT, CDR2 SNEGSKA (reference sequence). Trimming pared 6 bases from V and 3 bases from J, leaving 26 bases between. The CDR3 has 17 amino acids. Written as DNA, the CDR3 is TGCAGTGCACTTGCCTCATGGTGGGGCGGCAAGGACACTGAAGCTTTCTTT. Translated: CSALASWWGGKDTEAFF.

This clonotype was recorded at least ten times. This CDR3 is CASSLAGTLIREQFF. The DNA of the CDR3 is TGTGCCAGCAGTTTAGCGGGAACTCTTATCAGGGAGCAGTTCTTC. The chain links TRBV12-3 or TRBV12-4 to TRBJ2-1; no clear D. CDR3 size: 15 residues. V was trimmed by 0 bases and J by 10 bases, leaving 16 bases between them.

The sample holds a few counts of this clonotype. The rearrangement links TRBV4-1 to TRBJ2-1; 8 nucleotides match TRBD2. The CDR3 runs to 16 residues. The V gene's germline CDR1 is MGHRA and CDR2 YSYEKL. With V trimmed by 0 bases and J by 4 bases, 5 bases remained unmatched. This CDR3 is CASSQEGGLGYNEQFF. The DNA of the CDR3 is TGCGCCAGCAGCCAAGAGGGGGGACTAGGTTACAATGAGCAGTTCTTC.

As to this clonotype: This may come from a read error, since a much larger clone is one base off. V is TRBV5-1 and J is TRBJ1-4; D is unclear. Germline loops: CDR1 SGHRS, CDR2 YFSETQ. The CDR3 contains 14 residues. V shed 3 bases and J shed 1 base, with 7 bases lying between them. The CDR3 region is CASSCAGTNEKLFF. CDR3 bases: TGCGCCAGCAGCTGCGCGGGAACTAATGAAAAACTGTTTTTT.

The chain uses TRBV7-8 and TRBJ1-6; unclear D gene. The germline V and J ends were trimmed by 1 base and 5 bases, with 9 bases remaining between them. The CDR3 extends over 15 amino acids. Germline V CDR1 and CDR2: SGHVS, FQNEAQ. The CDR3 DNA is TGTGCCAGCAGCTTAGTCGAGCGGAATAATTCACCCCTCCACTTT. Its translation: CASSLVERNNSPLHF.

This clonotype came up a few times. The gene calls are TRBV5-6 and TRBJ2-2; D is possibly TRBD1 (6 bases). The germline V gene encodes CDR1 SGHDT and CDR2 YYEEEE. Trimming removed 0 bases from V and 1 base from J, with 10 bases in between. This CDR3 has 16 residues. DNA for the CDR3: TGTGCCAGCAGCTTGGTGGGACACAAGAACACCGGGGAGCTGTTTTTT. Encoded protein: CASSLVGHKNTGELFF.

The table lists this clonotype with a few counts. This chain links TRBV20-1 with TRBJ1-4; D may be TRBD1 (6 bases). The CDR3 is 13 residues long. Trimming removed 2 bases from V and 7 bases from J, with 11 bases in between. CDR1 is DFQATT, CDR2 SNEGSKA, per germline (reference sequence). Written as DNA, the CDR3 is TGCAGTGCTAGACAGACGGGGGCTGAAAAACTGTTTTTT. Encoded protein: CSARQTGAEKLFF.

The V gene is TRBV28, the J gene TRBJ2-7; D call uncertain. V was shortened by 2 bases and J by 3 bases, with 5 bases between the two germline ends. The CDR3 contains 12 residues. Per germline, CDR1 MDHEN and CDR2 SYDVKM. CDR3 bases: TGTGCCAGCAGTTTACCGTACTACGAGCAGTACTTC. This sequence encodes CASSLPYYEQYF.

The rearrangement uses TRBV4-1 and TRBJ1-1; the D gene is possibly TRBD1 (5 bases). The CDR3 has 15 residues. Germline assignment: CDR1 MGHRA and CDR2 YSYEKL. The V and J ends lost 6 bases and 5 bases respectively, with 19 bases between them. The CDR3 DNA is TGCGCCAGCAGAGGTAGGACCCGGAACAGGACTGAAGCTTTCTTT. It encodes CASRGRTRNRTEAFF.

The V gene is TRBV11-2, the J gene TRBJ2-5; 8 bases match TRBD2. The CDR3 sequence is 15 residues long. Germline loops: CDR1 SGHAT, CDR2 FQNNGV. V lost 1 base to trimming and J lost 2 bases; unmatched junction nucleotides: 3. The CDR3 protein is CASSLAGGKQETQYF. For the CDR3, the DNA is TGTGCCAGCAGCTTAGCGGGGGGGAAACAAGAGACCCAGTACTTC.